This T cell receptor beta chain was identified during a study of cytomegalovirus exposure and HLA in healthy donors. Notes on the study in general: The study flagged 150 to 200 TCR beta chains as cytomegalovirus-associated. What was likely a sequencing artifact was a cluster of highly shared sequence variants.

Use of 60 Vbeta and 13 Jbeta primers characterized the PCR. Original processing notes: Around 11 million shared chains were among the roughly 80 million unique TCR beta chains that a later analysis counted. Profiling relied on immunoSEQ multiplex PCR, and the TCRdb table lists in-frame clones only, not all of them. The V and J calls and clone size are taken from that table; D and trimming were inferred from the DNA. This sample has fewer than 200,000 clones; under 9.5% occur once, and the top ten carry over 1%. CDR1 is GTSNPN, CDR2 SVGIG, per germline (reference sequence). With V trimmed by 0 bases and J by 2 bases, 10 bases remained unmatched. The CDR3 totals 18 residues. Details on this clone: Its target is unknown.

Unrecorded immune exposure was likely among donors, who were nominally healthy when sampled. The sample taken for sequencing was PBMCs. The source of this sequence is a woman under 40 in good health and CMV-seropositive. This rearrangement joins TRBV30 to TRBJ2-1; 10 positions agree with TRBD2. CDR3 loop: CAWSVIGLAGVPYNEQFF. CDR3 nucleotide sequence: TGTGCCTGGAGTGTAATAGGGCTAGCGGGAGTTCCCTACAATGAGCAGTTCTTC.